The T cell receptor (beta chain) described here comes from a study of blood T cell repertoires in COVID-19 (dated by TCRdb to about 2020). Turning to the overall study: Samples covering the acute and convalescent phases of COVID-19 were provided by collaborators in the United States, Italy and Spain. Samples were obtained from the ongoing ImmuneRACE study (first 160 participants) and from 1,200 or so subjects provided by 6 global collaborators. A freely available public database, intended as a resource for researchers studying the immune response to SARS-CoV-2, is where the repertoires were released. Subjects who had been exposed to COVID-19, were actively infected with it, or had recovered from it provided the deeply sampled blood TCRbeta repertoires that made up the dataset. The prospective study material was composed of cDNA or gDNA derived from T cells, B-cell-depleted T cells, or PBMCs. Where available, HLA class I and class II types were taken from metadata supplied by the sample provider and were not determined by assay-based typing. A de-identified subject ID, COVID-19 status, age in years and sex were almost always included in the sample metadata.

The CDR3, cysteine through phenylalanine, is 16 amino acids long. Only CDR3 DNA is held: 48 bases, read in frame from base 1. The germline V gene yields SGDLS for CDR1 and YYNGEE for CDR2. Trimming removed 0 bases from V and 7 bases from J, leaving 16 bases between the germline ends. Details on this clone: It lacks a known antigen. The record has no base qualities; no much larger clone is one base away.

Study-level results and caveats: Clinical and demographic metadata were provided uncurated, with the amount varying by source and participant.

The collaborating institutions used their own protocols to collect whole blood in K2EDTA tubes. For TCRbeta analysis, collaborators shipped samples as frozen whole blood, isolated PBMCs, or DNA extracted from either of those sample types. TCRbeta CDR3 regions were amplified from genomic DNA using the immunoSEQ Assay, a bias-controlled multiplex PCR. The authors' analysis ran thus. Within the assay, amplification of reference gene primers was used to estimate how many nucleated cells each sample contained. To quantify the absolute abundance of each unique TCRbeta CDR3 rearrangement, sequence reads were collapsed and filtered. For each sample, productive Simpson clonality was calculated by taking the square root of Simpson's diversity index across productive rearrangements. In its TCRdb copy, this immuneACCESS table keeps in-frame sequences only and misses some clones. Where compared with another copy, unresolved V genes explain less than half of these, and the others have no known cause. V and J calls and clone size are as listed in that table; D and trimming were resolved from the DNA. The sample records roughly 110,000 clones, roughly four fifths of which are singletons. The ten most abundant clones make up 7% to 9.5% of the sample.

The receptor chain draws on TRBV9 and TRBJ2-2; a tentative D match to TRBD2 spans 6 bases. The sequenced sample was peripheral blood. This receptor was obtained from a man between 65 and 85 years old with acute or convalescent COVID-19. The DNA sequence is as follows: TGTGCCAGCAGCGTAGATTCCGGGGAGGCAGGCGGGGAGCTGTTTTTT. It encodes CASSVDSGEAGGELFF. The CDR3, completed at both ends by the reference TRBV9 and TRBJ2-2 genes, gives the full variable domain DSGVTQTPKHLITATGQRVTLRCSPRSGDLSVYWYQQSLDQGLQFLIQYYNGEERAKGNILERFSAQQFPDLHSELNLSSLELGDSALYFCASSVDSGEAGGELFFGEGSRLTVL.